The 23 T cell receptor beta chains below were found in one sample sequenced in a study of T cells in Graves' hyperthyroidism and ophthalmopathy. The investigators amplified TCR beta CDR3 regions from RNA transcripts. Carried out on the TCR CDR3, a first-round RT-PCR used the HTBI primer set. TCRdb itself ran the multiplex PCR reads through MiXCR, one entry per CDR3 protein. The sample carries approximately 600,000 distinct CDR3 sequences, roughly 14% recorded once. Material for sequencing was blood. These receptors were taken from a woman between 35 and 50 years old with Graves' ophthalmopathy.

The chain links TRBV5-1 to TRBJ2-7, with a possible D match to TRBD2 (5 bases). V lost 0 bases, J lost 4 bases, and 11 bases lay in between. CDR3 size: 14 residues. Per the germline V gene, CDR1 is SGHRS and CDR2 is YFSETQ. In DNA, the CDR3 is TGCGCCAGCAGCTTGGACGGACCGGGGTACGAGCAGTACTTC. This encodes CASSLDGPGYEQYF.

In this sample, this clonotype turned up many times. In DNA, the CDR3 is TGTGCCAGCAGTCTGGCCTCGGACACCGGGGAGCTGTTTTTT. It encodes CASSLASDTGELFF. The V call is TRBV28, the J call TRBJ2-2; D ambiguous. This CDR3 is built from 14 residues. Germline V gives CDR1 MDHEN, CDR2 SYDVKM. V was shortened by 5 bases and J by 3 bases, with 10 bases between the two germline ends. Drawing the rest from reference TRBV28 and TRBJ2-2, the complete variable domain is DVKVTQSSRYLVKRTGEKVFLECVQDMDHENMFWYRQDPGLGLRLIYFSYDVKMKEKGDIPEGYSVSREKKERFSLILESASTNQTSMYLCASSLASDTGELFFGEGSRLTVL.

This clonotype has ten or more counts. The chain employs TRBV28 and TRBJ1-5, with D possibly TRBD1 on 5 matching bases. This CDR3 has 16 amino acids. CDR1 MDHEN and CDR2 SYDVKM come from the germline V gene. Trimming pared 2 bases from V and 0 bases from J, leaving 11 bases between. CDR3: CASSLEGPYSNQPQHF. CDR3 nucleotides: TGTGCCAGCAGTTTAGAGGGGCCTTATAGCAATCAGCCCCAGCATTTT.

This clonotype was observed a handful of times. The chain combines TRBV6-1 with TRBJ1-2, with 11 bases fitting TRBD1. Germline lookup yields CDR1 MNHNS and CDR2 SASEGT. V shed 3 bases, J shed 0 bases, and the junction held 3 bases outside the gene matches. The CDR3 contains 16 residues. CDR3 in DNA: TGTGCCAGCAGTGAGATGGGACAGGGGGCTAACTATGGCTACACCTTC. Translating it yields CASSEMGQGANYGYTF.

Many counts were recorded for this clonotype. This rearrangement joins TRBV6-1 to TRBJ1-2; D unclear. Looked up from germline, CDR1 is MNHNS and CDR2 is SASEGT. This CDR3 region has 16 residues. Trimming stripped 1 base from V and 4 bases from J, with 16 bases between. CDR3 residues: CASSEDELQTIYGYTF. In DNA form, the CDR3 reads TGTGCCAGCAGTGAAGATGAGCTTCAGACTATCTATGGCTACACCTTC.

This clonotype was observed many times. V gene TRBV6-5 combines with J gene TRBJ2-7; 7 bases agree with TRBD2. Germline lookup yields CDR1 MNHEY and CDR2 SVGAGI. This CDR3 is built from 15 residues. The V gene end was trimmed by 7 bases and the J gene end by 0 bases; junction bases not matched to a gene: 9. The CDR3 nucleotides read TGTGCCAGCATAGAGAAAACTAGCGTCTCCTACGAGCAGTACTTC. It is translated as CASIEKTSVSYEQYF.

Ten or more counts support this clonotype. The V call is TRBV19, the J call TRBJ2-5; 7 nucleotides line up with TRBD2. The length of the CDR3 is 14 residues. CDR1 and CDR2 from the germline V gene are LNHDA and SQIVND (reference sequence). With 6 bases clipped from V and 7 bases from J, the junction kept 11 bases outside the gene matches. Here the CDR3 DNA reads TGTGCCAGTAGGGAGCTAGCGGCCTCGGGGACCCAGTACTTC. This codes for CASRELAASGTQYF.

This clonotype showed up many times. The V gene is TRBV24-1, the J gene TRBJ2-5; D gene ambiguous. CDR1 and CDR2 (germline): KGHDR, SFDVKD. The CDR3 spans 16 residues. Trimming shortened V by 6 bases and J by 5 bases, and 21 bases separated the two germline ends. The CDR3 region has the DNA TGTGCCACCAGTCAACAATACCCCACCGGTAGGGAGACCCAGTACTTC. It encodes CATSQQYPTGRETQYF.

A few counts support this clonotype. The rearrangement uses TRBV19 and TRBJ2-7, with D hard to call. This CDR3 region has 13 residues. V lost 2 bases and J 5 bases, leaving 10 bases between the germline ends. Per germline, CDR1 LNHDA and CDR2 SQIVND (reference sequence). The CDR3 DNA reads as TGTGCCAGTAGTATACAACGATGGAACGAGCAGTACTTC. Translating it yields CASSIQRWNEQYF.

This clonotype occurred a few times. This rearrangement joins TRBV3-1 to TRBJ1-5; D remains ambiguous. CDR1 LGHDT and CDR2 YNNKEL come from the germline V gene (reference sequence). The ends were cut back, 4 bases at V and 4 bases at J, with 8 bases in the middle. The CDR3 contains 13 residues. In DNA form, the CDR3 reads TGTGCCAGCAGCCCCGATGTTAATCAGCCCCAGCATTTT. This encodes CASSPDVNQPQHF.

This clonotype came up a few times. The V call is TRBV25-1, the J call TRBJ2-3; 15 nucleotides line up with TRBD2. The CDR3 length is 19 residues. CDR1 is MGHDK and CDR2 is SYGVNS in the germline V gene. V gave up 5 bases and J gave up 5 bases; unmatched junction bases: 14. The CDR3 nucleotides are TGTGCCAGCAGTCCAACTATTAGGGGACTAGCGGGAGGTCAAGATACGCAGTATTTT. It codes for CASSPTIRGLAGGQDTQYF. Drawing the rest from reference TRBV25-1 and TRBJ2-3, the complete variable domain is EADIYQTPRYLVIGTGKKITLECSQTMGHDKMYWYQQDPGMELHLIHYSYGVNSTEKGDLSSESTVSRIRTEHFPLTLESARPSHTSQYLCASSPTIRGLAGGQDTQYFGPGTRLTVL.

This clonotype showed up just a few times. The chain uses TRBV18 and TRBJ2-7, with 10 nucleotides matching TRBD2. J lost 2 bases, V lost 4 bases, and 5 bases had no gene match. The CDR3 has 15 residues. Per the germline V gene, CDR1 is KGHSH and CDR2 is LQKENI. The CDR3 protein is CASSRLSGRPYEQYF. The CDR3 nucleotides read TGTGCCAGCTCACGCCTTAGCGGGAGGCCCTACGAGCAGTACTTC.

This clonotype has more than one count but fewer than ten. The rearrangement uses TRBV27 and TRBJ2-1; D possibly corresponds to TRBD2 (5 bases). V was shortened by 8 bases and J by 3 bases, with 5 bases between the two germline ends. The germline V gene has CDR1 MNHEY and CDR2 SMNVEV (reference sequence). The CDR3 loop spans 11 amino acids. DNA for the CDR3: TGTGCCAGCCGGGACTACAATGAGCAGTTCTTC. The encoded protein is CASRDYNEQFF.

This sequence joins TRBV27 and TRBJ2-2; a weak D match, TRBD1 (6 bases). The CDR3 covers 14 residues. The germline V gene has CDR1 MNHEY and CDR2 SMNVEV (reference sequence). V was pared by 3 bases and J by 7 bases, with 12 bases between. CDR3 in amino acids: CASSFFTRGGELFF. DNA of the CDR3: TGTGCCAGCAGTTTTTTCACCAGGGGCGGGGAGCTGTTTTTT.

Ten or more counts support this clonotype. The rearrangement links TRBV29-1 to TRBJ1-1; TRBD1 matches 9 bases. V gave up 3 bases and J gave up 2 bases; unmatched junction bases: 1. The CDR3 loop spans 13 amino acids. Germline assignment: CDR1 SQVTM and CDR2 ANQGSEA. The chain's CDR3 is CSVEGQGNTEAFF. CDR3 DNA sequence: TGCAGCGTTGAGGGACAGGGAAACACTGAAGCTTTCTTT.

This clonotype was counted only a few times. The chain combines TRBV6-1 with TRBJ1-1, with D tentatively TRBD1 (5 bases). Germline CDR1 and CDR2: MNHNS and SASEGT. Trimming took 4 bases from V and 11 from J, leaving 14 bases between them. CDR3 length: 12 residues. The CDR3 region has the DNA TGTGCCAGCAGTGGTAAATTAAGGGGCGCTTTCTTT. Translation gives CASSGKLRGAFF.

At least ten counts were recorded for this clonotype. This sequence joins TRBV28 and TRBJ2-5; the match to TRBD2 covers 14 bases. The V gene's germline CDR1 is MDHEN and CDR2 SYDVKM. The trim removed 4 bases at V and 2 bases at J, leaving 12 bases unmatched. This CDR3 comprises 19 residues. The CDR3 nucleotides are TGTGCCAGCAGTTGGGGACTAGCGGGAGCCGCGGGGTCACAAGAGACCCAGTACTTC. It yields the protein CASSWGLAGAAGSQETQYF.

There are a few counts of this clonotype. The DNA for the CDR3 is TGTGCCAGCAGCCCTAGGCCGGGGCGCGTCGAGAGCTCTGGAAACACCATATATTTT. It yields the protein CASSPRPGRVESSGNTIYF. The rearrangement links TRBV3-1 to TRBJ1-3; TRBD1 is a possible D gene (5 bases). The V end was cut by 4 bases, the J end by 0 bases, with 22 bases between. CDR3 length: 19 residues. The germline gives CDR1 LGHDT, CDR2 YNNKEL (reference sequence).

This clonotype came up many times. The V and J genes are TRBV6-1 and TRBJ1-2; D may be TRBD1 (6 bases). The CDR3 spans 14 residues. Deletions cut 3 bases from V and 4 bases from J, with 12 bases between. The germline V gene has CDR1 MNHNS and CDR2 SASEGT. As DNA, the CDR3 is TGTGCCAGCAGTGAGGGACATTTGGCCTATGGCTACACCTTC. This sequence encodes CASSEGHLAYGYTF.

The chain has TRBV7-2 and TRBJ1-1; the D is unclear. The CDR3 contains 13 residues. Germline CDR1 SGHTA, CDR2 FQGNSA. The ends were cut back, 1 base at V and 5 bases at J, with 8 bases in the middle. CDR3 DNA: TGTGCCAGCAGCTTAGAGGTGAGGACTGAAGCTTTCTTT. Encoded protein: CASSLEVRTEAFF.

This clonotype has at least ten counts. The J gene is TRBJ2-7, the V gene TRBV2; 9 positions agree with TRBD1. The CDR3 has 16 amino acids. The junction had 12 bases not matched to a gene; V was cut back by 6 bases and J by 3 bases. Germline lookup yields CDR1 SNHLY and CDR2 FYNNEI. CDR3 protein: CASSRKGQGLNYEQYF. In nucleotides, the CDR3 is TGTGCCAGCAGCCGAAAGGGACAGGGATTAAACTACGAGCAGTACTTC.

The genes are TRBV4-1 and TRBJ2-7; D is perhaps TRBD1 or TRBD2 (5 bases each). V lost 3 bases to trimming and J lost 3 bases, with 15 bases between them. The CDR3 consists of 15 residues. Germline-derived CDR1 and CDR2 are MGHRA and YSYEKL. The CDR3 loop reads CASSHPGTHSYEQYF. The CDR3 DNA sequence: TGCGCCAGCAGCCACCCCGGGACCCATAGCTACGAGCAGTACTTC.

V is TRBV6-4 and J is TRBJ2-5; 7 bases agree with TRBD1. The CDR3 covers 16 residues. With V trimmed by 5 bases and J by 5 bases, 14 bases remained unmatched. Per the germline V gene, CDR1 is MRHNA and CDR2 is SNTAGT. CDR3 residues: CASSKGAVSTGETQYF. DNA of the CDR3: TGTGCCAGCAGTAAGGGGGCGGTGAGCACGGGGGAGACCCAGTACTTC.